This entry lists 6 T cell receptor beta chains sequenced from one sample in a study of human T cells and chemical hapten exposure. Time point of the sample: patch test 3, about 24 weeks after DPC sensitization. Treatment denoted: therapeutic diphenylcyclopropenone sensitization with weekly scalp DPC. TCRdb processed the RACE reads anew with MiXCR; each CDR3 protein has one entry. The sample contains 150,000 to 200,000 distinct CDR3 sequences, about a quarter of which appear only once. This material consisted of whole blood, taken in connection with sensitization to the hapten diphenylcyclopropenone (DPC). All receptors derive from a young woman with alopecia areata. Some clones in this sample may be carry-over from other donors' samples.

This clonotype was picked up a small number of times. CDR3 in amino acids: CASSSVHEQFF. The CDR3 region has the DNA TGTGCCAGCAGTTCCGTGCATGAGCAGTTCTTC. The chain combines TRBV6-2 or TRBV6-3 with TRBJ2-1; D gene ambiguous. The V and J ends lost 4 bases and 8 bases respectively, with 6 bases between them. Germline V gives CDR1 MNHEY, CDR2 SVGEGT. The length of the CDR3 is 11 residues.

V is TRBV7-9 and J is TRBJ1-2, with D maybe TRBD1 (6 bases). V dropped 7 bases and J dropped 6 bases, with 18 bases sitting between them. The CDR3 is made up of 14 amino acids. Germline CDR1 reads SEHNR; CDR2 reads FQNEAQ (reference sequence). The CDR3 DNA reads TGTGCCAGCACCACAGAGGGGGGGCGAAATGGCTACACCTTC. Amino acid sequence: CASTTEGGRNGYTF.

The genes are TRBV6-2 or TRBV6-3 and TRBJ2-5; 9 bases agree with TRBD2. The CDR3 covers 13 residues. CDR1 is MNHEY and CDR2 is SVGEGT in the germline V gene. With V trimmed by 6 bases and J by 4 bases, 3 bases remained unmatched. The CDR3 spells CASRLAGAETQYF. Here the CDR3 DNA reads TGTGCCAGCAGATTAGCGGGAGCAGAGACCCAGTACTTC.

Regarding this clonotype: This may be a read error, as it is one base from a much larger clone. This chain connects TRBV19 to TRBJ1-4, with D perhaps matching TRBD1 (5 bases). Germline lookup yields CDR1 LNHDA and CDR2 SQIVND (reference sequence). The CDR3 spans 14 residues. V gave up 10 bases and J gave up 7 bases, with 19 bases separating them. The CDR3 region is CATASRDLSEKLFF. The DNA of the CDR3 is TGTGCCACCGCAAGCAGGGACTTAAGTGAAAAACTGTTTTTT.

The rearrangement joins TRBV29-1 to TRBJ2-1, with D possibly being TRBD2 (6 bases). CDR1 and CDR2 from the germline V gene are SQVTM and ANQGSEA. The CDR3 extends over 12 amino acids. V was trimmed by 6 bases and J by 6 bases, leaving 12 bases between them. CDR3 sequence: CSVTPGSNEQFF. DNA of the CDR3: TGCAGCGTCACCCCCGGGAGCAATGAGCAGTTCTTC.

This clonotype was seen only a few times. V usage is TRBV3-1 and J usage is TRBJ1-1; D is ambiguous. V lost 2 bases to trimming and J lost 3 bases, with 7 bases between them. This CDR3 comprises 13 residues. The germline gives CDR1 LGHDT, CDR2 YNNKEL (reference sequence). CDR3 protein: CASSQIGDTEAFF. The CDR3 DNA reads as TGTGCCAGCAGCCAAATTGGGGACACTGAAGCTTTCTTT.